These T cell receptor beta chains were read from a single sample in a study of a mutant IDH1 vaccine in newly diagnosed glioma. TCRdb's copy holds only in-frame clones and misses some; the assay was immunoSEQ multiplex PCR. The data show under 40,000 clones, roughly nine tenths seen once. For these TCRs, the target antigens are not known. This material consisted of PBMCs, taken from a glioma patient whose treatment included an IDH1 peptide vaccine. The receptors stem from a man aged 35-49 years with glioma. Both conserved end residues are part of each CDR3.

j_gene | v_gene | CDR3aa
TRBJ2-3 | TRBV18 | CASSPPTDPRTDTQYF
TRBJ2-3 | TRBV5-1 | CASSLAIRDRVTTDTQYF
TRBJ2-1 | TRBV6-1 | CASSPGTVTYNEQFF
TRBJ2-3 | TRBV7-9 | CASSPSGTDTQYF
TRBJ2-1 | TRBV6-4 | CASSDQPSGGDEQFF
TRBJ1-1 | TRBV28 | CASTLVTEAFF
TRBJ1-6 | TRBV28 | CASSGPTGTNYNSPLHF
TRBJ1-5 | TRBV19 | CASSPSRVGEQPQHF
TRBJ1-2 | TRBV6-5 | CASSRKGQGNGYTF
TRBJ2-7 | TRBV7-8 | CASSLAPRLPSYEQYF
TRBJ1-6 | TRBV15 | CATSRDLRDTSSYNSPLHF
TRBJ2-1 | TRBV19 | CASSIEAGRDEQFF
TRBJ2-7 | TRBV7-9 | CASSQSPGNDLYEQYF
TRBJ1-2 | TRBV30 | CAWDWPYGYTF
NA | TRBV10-3 | CAIRPRENSYEQYF
TRBJ2-1 | TRBV19 | CASSLGQGLDEQFF
TRBJ2-3 | TRBV12-5 | CASGVDGGHTQYF
TRBJ1-2 | TRBV28 | CASSLGQNYGYTF
TRBJ2-5 | TRBV5-6 | CASSLLEYQETQYF
TRBJ1-2 | TRBV10-3 | CAISELDREDGYTF
TRBJ1-6 | TRBV5-4 | CASSLGQGRHNSPLHF
TRBJ2-3 | TRBV7-9 | CASSPSAGRSTDTQYF
TRBJ2-3 | TRBV11-2 | CASSLDSSLGRGKDTQYF
TRBJ1-5 | TRBV30 | CAWRTRGGSNQPQHF
TRBJ2-7 | TRBV15 | CATSRGLAETYEQYF
TRBJ2-3 | TRBV6-1 | CASSDWAGTDTQYF
TRBJ2-6 | TRBV5-1 | CASSFSGSQLSGANVLTF
TRBJ2-3 | TRBV5-1 | CASRVGLGTDTQYF
TRBJ1-4 | TRBV2 | CASSVRGGTNEKLFF
TRBJ2-1 | TRBV5-1 | CASSLIDRYNEQFF